This T cell receptor beta chain came from a study of T cells in women clearing cervical HPV infection. Overall study: For cases, blood was sampled a median about 140 days after lesion detection, interquartile range about 90 to 200 days.

The method was immunoSEQ multiplex PCR; TCRdb's version includes in-frame clones alone and lacks a portion of them. The sample has approximately 9,200 clones; the top ten hold around 8.2%. Points on this clone: Coverage ceases 3 residues before the CDR3 finishes, and the germline J gene fills in the end.

The V gene's germline CDR1 is SGHVS and CDR2 FQNEAQ. The CDR3 has 15 amino acids. Sequenced: blood buffy coat. This sequence joins TRBV7-8 and TRBJ2-3, with 8 bases that match TRBD2. The receptor comes from a woman aged 18 to 75 with a cervical HPV16 infection that either progressed to CIN3+ or cleared (not recorded which). The sequenced part of the CDR3 DNA is TGTGCCAGCAGCGAAGACGGGGGGGTCAAGAATGCG. As protein: CASSEDGGVKNA. The full CDR3 protein is CASSEDGGVKNAQYF. The full variable domain, rest sourced from reference TRBV7-8 and TRBJ2-3, is GAGVSQSPRYKVAKRGQDVALRCDPISGHVSLFWYQQALGQGPEFLTYFQNEAQLDKSGLPSDRFFAERPEGSVSTLKIQRTQQEDSAVYLCASSEDGGVKNAQYFGPGTRLTVL.